This is a list of T cell receptor beta chains from one sample in a study of chemoradiotherapy in HPV16-positive cancers. Measured with immunoSEQ multiplex PCR; TCRdb has only the in-frame clones, and not every one. In the table there are about 27,000 clones, nearly 95% of which are singletons. This sample comprised blood, obtained from a patient who underwent chemoradiotherapy. Source of these receptors: a human donor with HPV-associated anogenital cancer. Each CDR3 is given with its conserved first and last residue. A D gene is named only where the DNA matches it firmly. The size entry is marked missing in some rows and otherwise reads once, few, many or a size class.

clone_size j_call v_call d_call cdr3_nt cdr3_aa
NA TRBJ1-3 TRBV2 NA TGTGCCAGCAGTGGGACAGCTGGAAACACCATATATTTT CASSGTAGNTIYF
NA TRBJ2-7 TRBV5-1 TRBD2 TGCGCCAGCAGTCTCGGTCTAGCGGGGACCTACGAGCAGTACTTC CASSLGLAGTYEQYF
NA TRBJ2-7 TRBV28 NA TGTGCCAGCAAAGAGACCCTCGGCGAGCAGTACTTC CASKETLGEQYF
NA TRBJ2-2 TRBV5-1 TRBD1 TGCGCCAGCAGCAAGTCCGGGACAGACGTTTCCGGGGAGCTGTTTTTT CASSKSGTDVSGELFF
NA TRBJ2-1 TRBV7-3 NA TGTGCCAGCAGCCAAGGGCCATCCGGGGTGAATGAGCAGTTCTTC CASSQGPSGVNEQFF
NA TRBJ2-3 TRBV2 TRBD1 TGTGCCAGCAGAGGACAGGGTGGCAGCACAGATACGCAGTATTTT CASRGQGGSTDTQYF
NA TRBJ1-4 TRBV11-2 NA TGTGCCAGCAGCCACCGGGACCAAGTGGGTAATGAAAAACTGTTTTTT CASSHRDQVGNEKLFF
NA TRBJ1-5 TRBV7-2 TRBD1 TGTGCCAGCAGCGAACAGGGGGCCGCGTATAGCAATCAGCCCCAGCATTTT CASSEQGAAYSNQPQHF
NA TRBJ1-4 TRBV28 NA TGTGCCTCCGGGGTGGAGGTTCGCGAAAAACTGTTTTTT CASGVEVREKLFF
NA TRBJ2-2 TRBV7-9 TRBD2 TGTGCCAGCAGTTCCCCAGCGGGAGGGAACACCGGGGAGCTGTTTTTT CASSSPAGGNTGELFF
NA TRBJ2-7 TRBV28 NA TGTGCCAGCAGTTTATCCCCCTACGAGCAGTACTTC CASSLSPYEQYF
NA TRBJ2-3 TRBV9 NA TGTGCCAGCAGCGCCCTTGAGGGGCGTACAGATACGCAGTATTTT CASSALEGRTDTQYF
NA TRBJ1-3 TRBV6-1 NA TGTGCCAGCAGTGAAGCCCGAAGAACGGCCATCCTTACTGGAAACACCATATATTTT CASSEARRTAILTGNTIYF
NA TRBJ2-3 TRBV7-3 NA TGTGCCAGCAGCCCAGGCGGTGGGACATATGCAGATACGCAGTATTTT CASSPGGGTYADTQYF
NA TRBJ2-7 TRBV15 TRBD1 TGTGCCACCAGCAGAGATGGGACAGGGACCTACGAGCAGTACTTC CATSRDGTGTYEQYF
NA TRBJ1-2 TRBV15 TRBD1 TGTGCCACCAGCAGAGGAAAACAGGGGACCTATGGCTACACCTTC CATSRGKQGTYGYTF
NA TRBJ1-3 TRBV7-9 NA TGTGCCAGCAGCCGACTGAGAAGCTCTGGAAACACCATATATTTT CASSRLRSSGNTIYF
NA TRBJ1-6 TRBV4-1 NA TGCGCCAGCAGCCAGGGGAACAGGGAATATTCACCCCTCCACTTT CASSQGNREYSPLHF
NA TRBJ1-4 TRBV20-1 NA TGCAGTGCCCTAGTGAGTGAAAAACTGTTTTTT CSALVSEKLFF
NA TRBJ2-7 TRBV11-2 TRBD1 TGTGCCAGCAGCTTAGCGGGGTTCGGGCAGGGGGCTGACGAGCAGTACTTC CASSLAGFGQGADEQYF
NA TRBJ2-6 TRBV2 NA TGTGCCAGCAGTGAGGACAGTTCCATATCTGGGGCCAACGTCCTGACTTTC CASSEDSSISGANVLTF
NA TRBJ1-1 TRBV2 NA TGTGCCAGCAGCTCTCCGGGACCTACGTGGGCTGAAGCTTTCTTT CASSSPGPTWAEAFF
NA TRBJ2-3 TRBV7-2 NA TGTGCCAGCAGCTGGGGACGGCTGGGCACAGATACGCAGTATTTT CASSWGRLGTDTQYF
NA TRBJ2-6 TRBV9 TRBD1 TGTGCCAGCAGCTCCCACAGGGGGCCTGGGGCCAACGTCCTGACTTTC CASSSHRGPGANVLTF
NA TRBJ1-3 TRBV9 NA TGTGCCAGCAGCCCATTTTTGGGGGGCGACACCATATATTTT CASSPFLGGDTIYF
NA TRBJ1-2 TRBV13 TRBD1 TGTGCCAGCACCCTGGGACAGCGGGGCTCCCTCAACTATGGCTACACCTTC CASTLGQRGSLNYGYTF
NA TRBJ1-4 TRBV5-4 NA TGTGCCAGCAGCTTAAGTAGTGGACGGCGGAATGAAAAACTGTTTTTT CASSLSSGRRNEKLFF
once TRBJ1-4 TRBV11-1 NA TGTGCCAGCAGCCCGCGAGGGGGGGTCGAAGAAAAACTGTTTTTT CASSPRGGVEEKLFF
NA TRBJ2-7 TRBV7-8 NA TGTGCCAGCAGCCGCCGGGACGGACTCTACGAGCAGTACTTC CASSRRDGLYEQYF
NA TRBJ2-2 TRBV6-5 NA TGTGCCAGCAGTTCCTCTCTTCGCACCGGGGAGCTGTTTTTT CASSSSLRTGELFF
few TRBJ1-4 TRBV19 NA TGTGCCAGTAGTATTGCCAGGAACGAAAAACTGTTTTTT CASSIARNEKLFF
NA TRBJ2-2 TRBV19 TRBD1 TGTGCCAGTCGACATACAGGGGAAACCGGGGAGCTGTTTTTT CASRHTGETGELFF
NA TRBJ2-7 TRBV7-6 TRBD2 TGTGCCAGCAGCCCCCCAGGGGTAGCGGGGAACTACGAGCAGTACTTC CASSPPGVAGNYEQYF
once TRBJ1-4 TRBV19 NA TGTGCCAGTACCTCCCTGACCGGAGGGGGGGGAAAACTGTTTTTT CASTSLTGGGGKLFF
NA TRBJ2-1 TRBV7-2 TRBD2 TGTGCCAGCAGGCTGGGACTAGCGGCCTACAATGAGCAGTTCTTC CASRLGLAAYNEQFF
NA TRBJ2-3 TRBV19 TRBD1 TGTGCCAGTCGAACGGACAGGGGTACGCAGTATTTT CASRTDRGTQYF
NA TRBJ1-1 TRBV7-9 NA TGTGCCAGCAGCTCCATGGACACCACTGAAGCTTTCTTT CASSSMDTTEAFF
once TRBJ2-7 TRBV28 TRBD2 TGTGCCAGCAGTGTAGCGGGCCAGCGGGCCGAGCAGTACTTC CASSVAGQRAEQYF
NA TRBJ2-7 TRBV9 TRBD1 TGTGCCAGCAGCCCGGGACAGATCTACGAGCAGTACTTC CASSPGQIYEQYF
NA TRBJ2-4 TRBV19 NA TGTGCCAGTAGTTTGGGCGCAGCCAAAAACATTCAGTACTTC CASSLGAAKNIQYF
NA TRBJ2-7 TRBV7-9 TRBD2 TGTGCCAGCAGCTTAGTGGCGGGAGGGTCCCACGAGCAGTACTTC CASSLVAGGSHEQYF
NA TRBJ2-7 TRBV4-3 TRBD2 TGCGCCAGCAGCCAAGATGTGCGCGGGGGGGTCTACGAGCAGTACTTC CASSQDVRGGVYEQYF
NA TRBJ2-1 TRBV7-2 NA TGTGCCAGCAGAAGCTACGGATCCGGAACGCGTGAGTTCTTC CASRSYGSGTREFF
NA TRBJ2-7 TRBV28 NA TGTGCCAGCAGTCCCCCCGGGACACCATTCTACGAGCAGTACTTC CASSPPGTPFYEQYF
NA TRBJ1-1 TRBV27 NA TGTGCCAGCAGTTTTCGAGACACAGTGAACACTGAAGCTTTCTTT CASSFRDTVNTEAFF
NA TRBJ2-7 TRBV2 TRBD2 TGTGCCGGGAGGGCATCCTACGAGCAGTACTTC CAGRASYEQYF
NA TRBJ2-1 TRBV9 NA TGTGCCAGCAGCTTCCGTAGTGTGGCGGACTTCAGTGAGCAGTTCTTC CASSFRSVADFSEQFF
NA TRBJ1-6 TRBV4-1 NA TGCGCCAGCAGCCAAGATCCGGCGTTGTCCTATAATTCACCCCTCCACTTT CASSQDPALSYNSPLHF
NA TRBJ1-1 TRBV6-5 TRBD1 TGTGCCAGCAGACTCCCGACAGGGGGACGCACTGAAGCTTTCTTT CASRLPTGGRTEAFF
NA TRBJ2-5 TRBV19 NA TGTGCCAGTAGTATGGGAGTAGCGTCGGGGACCCAGTACTTC CASSMGVASGTQYF
NA TRBJ1-1 TRBV6-5 NA TGTGCCAGCAGCTTTCGGCAGGGGAACACTGAAGCTTTCTTT CASSFRQGNTEAFF
NA TRBJ1-6 TRBV2 TRBD1 TGTGCCAGCAGTACCCGACAGGGTTCACCCCTCCACTTT CASSTRQGSPLHF
NA TRBJ2-2 TRBV7-2 NA TGTGCCAGCAGTCCAATTCAGGGGAGCACCGGGGAGCTGTTTTTT CASSPIQGSTGELFF
NA TRBJ1-1 TRBV5-4 NA TGTGCCAGCAGCTTCCGTTCCCCCCAGAACACTGAAGCTTTCTTT CASSFRSPQNTEAFF
NA TRBJ2-5 TRBV5-6 NA TGTGCCAGCAGCTTGGCAGGAGGGGGCCATAAGACCCAGTACTTC CASSLAGGGHKTQYF
NA TRBJ2-3 TRBV7-2 NA TGTGCCAGCAGCTTAGCGGGGTTAGCGGAAACAGATACGCAGTATTTT CASSLAGLAETDTQYF
NA TRBJ1-6 TRBV15 NA TGTGCCACCAGCAGGAACCCAGGGAAACCCCTCCACTTT CATSRNPGKPLHF
NA TRBJ2-1 TRBV5-1 NA TGCGCCAGCAGGACAGTTGACAATGAGCAGTTCTTC CASRTVDNEQFF